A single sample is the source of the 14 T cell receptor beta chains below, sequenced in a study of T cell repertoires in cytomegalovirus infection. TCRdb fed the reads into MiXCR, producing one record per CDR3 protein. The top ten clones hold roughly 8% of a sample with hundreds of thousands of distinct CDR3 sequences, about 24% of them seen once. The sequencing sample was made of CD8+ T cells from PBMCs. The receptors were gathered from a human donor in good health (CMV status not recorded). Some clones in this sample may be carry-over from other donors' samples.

The CDR3 is CASSLGWGEAKNIQYF. In DNA form, the CDR3 reads TGTGCCAGCAGCTTAGGTTGGGGGGAAGCCAAAAACATTCAGTACTTC. The V and J genes are TRBV7-9 and TRBJ2-4, with D perhaps TRBD2 (6 bases). The CDR3 spans 16 residues. Germline CDR1 reads SEHNR; CDR2 reads FQNEAQ (reference sequence). Between the trimmed V and J ends, which lost 1 base and 0 bases, there was a span of 10 bases.

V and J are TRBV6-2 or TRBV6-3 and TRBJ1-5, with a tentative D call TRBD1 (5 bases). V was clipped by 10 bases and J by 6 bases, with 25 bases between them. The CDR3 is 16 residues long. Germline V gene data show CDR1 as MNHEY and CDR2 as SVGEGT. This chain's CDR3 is CANTNGAGGEGQPQHF. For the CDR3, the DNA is TGTGCCAACACCAACGGGGCAGGCGGGGAGGGTCAGCCCCAGCATTTT.

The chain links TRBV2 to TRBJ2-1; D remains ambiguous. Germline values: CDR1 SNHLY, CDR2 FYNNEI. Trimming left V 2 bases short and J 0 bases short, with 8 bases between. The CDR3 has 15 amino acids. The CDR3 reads CASSELSSSYNEQFF. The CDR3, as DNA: TGTGCCAGCAGTGAACTCTCGAGCTCCTACAATGAGCAGTTCTTC.

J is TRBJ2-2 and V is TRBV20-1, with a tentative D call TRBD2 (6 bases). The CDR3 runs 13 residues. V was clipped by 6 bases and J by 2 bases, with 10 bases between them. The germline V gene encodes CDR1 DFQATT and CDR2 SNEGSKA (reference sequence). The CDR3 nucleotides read TGCAGTGCCCTGGACTATAACACCGGGGAGCTGTTTTTT. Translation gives CSALDYNTGELFF.

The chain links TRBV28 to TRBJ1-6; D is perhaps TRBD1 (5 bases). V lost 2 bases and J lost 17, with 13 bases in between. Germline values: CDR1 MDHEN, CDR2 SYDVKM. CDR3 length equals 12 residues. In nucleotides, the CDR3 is TGTGCCAGCAGTTTACGGGACCTAGGCGTCCACTTT. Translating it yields CASSLRDLGVHF.

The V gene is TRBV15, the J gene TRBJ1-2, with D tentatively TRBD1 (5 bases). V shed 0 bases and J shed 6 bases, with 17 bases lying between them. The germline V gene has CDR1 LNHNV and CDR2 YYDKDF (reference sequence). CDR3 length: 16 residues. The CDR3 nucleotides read TGTGCCACCAGCAGAGATCTTATGCCAGGGACGGATGGCTACACCTTC. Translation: CATSRDLMPGTDGYTF.

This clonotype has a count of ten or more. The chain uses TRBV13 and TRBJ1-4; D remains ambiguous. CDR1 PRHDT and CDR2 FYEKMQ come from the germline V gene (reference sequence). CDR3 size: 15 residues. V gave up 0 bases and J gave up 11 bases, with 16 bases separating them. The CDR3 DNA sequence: TGTGCCAGCAGCTTAGGCCTAACCCGGGAACTCAAACTGTTTTTT. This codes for CASSLGLTRELKLFF.

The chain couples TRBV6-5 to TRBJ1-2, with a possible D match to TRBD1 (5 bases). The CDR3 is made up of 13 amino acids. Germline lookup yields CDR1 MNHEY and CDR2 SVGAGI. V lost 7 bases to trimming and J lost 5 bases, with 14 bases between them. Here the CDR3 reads CASKGKLRYGYTF. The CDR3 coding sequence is TGTGCCAGCAAGGGGAAATTGCGGTATGGCTACACCTTC.

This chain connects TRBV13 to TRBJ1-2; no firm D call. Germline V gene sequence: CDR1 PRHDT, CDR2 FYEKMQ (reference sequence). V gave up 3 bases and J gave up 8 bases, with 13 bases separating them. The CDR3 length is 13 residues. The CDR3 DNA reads TGTGCCAGCAGCTTGGGCGGGATTAAGGGCTACACCTTC. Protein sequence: CASSLGGIKGYTF.

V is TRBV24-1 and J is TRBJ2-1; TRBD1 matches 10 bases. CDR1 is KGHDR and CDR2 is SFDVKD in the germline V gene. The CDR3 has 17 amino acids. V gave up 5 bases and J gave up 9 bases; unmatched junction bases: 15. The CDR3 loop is CATSGLGTGERSAEQFF. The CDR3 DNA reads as TGTGCCACCAGTGGTCTGGGGACAGGGGAAAGGTCGGCTGAGCAGTTCTTC.

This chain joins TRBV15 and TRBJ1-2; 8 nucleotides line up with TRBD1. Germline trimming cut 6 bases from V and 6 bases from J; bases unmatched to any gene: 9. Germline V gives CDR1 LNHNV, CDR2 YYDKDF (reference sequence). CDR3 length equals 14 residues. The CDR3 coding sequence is TGTGCCACCAGTTCTAGAGGGACAGGCCATGGCTACACCTTC. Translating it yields CATSSRGTGHGYTF.

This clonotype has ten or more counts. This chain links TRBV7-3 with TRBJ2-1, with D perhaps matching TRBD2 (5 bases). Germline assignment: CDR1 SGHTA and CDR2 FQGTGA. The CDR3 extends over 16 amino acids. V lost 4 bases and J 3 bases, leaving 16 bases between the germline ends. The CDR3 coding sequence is TGTGCCAGCAGCTGGGTAGGAGGCGAGATCTACAATGAGCAGTTCTTC. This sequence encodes CASSWVGGEIYNEQFF.

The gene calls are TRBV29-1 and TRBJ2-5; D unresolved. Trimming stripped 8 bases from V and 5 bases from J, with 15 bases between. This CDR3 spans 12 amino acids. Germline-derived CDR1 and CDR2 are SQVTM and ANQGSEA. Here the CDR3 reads CSTNSVGETQYF. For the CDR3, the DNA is TGCAGCACCAACTCGGTGGGGGAGACCCAGTACTTC.

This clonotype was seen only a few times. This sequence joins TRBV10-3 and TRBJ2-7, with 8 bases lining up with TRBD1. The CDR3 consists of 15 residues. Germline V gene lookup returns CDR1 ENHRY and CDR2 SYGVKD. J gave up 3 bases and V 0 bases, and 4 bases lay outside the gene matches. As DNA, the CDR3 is TGTGCCATCAGTGAGTCGACAGGGGCCTTCTACGAGCAGTACTTC. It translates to CAISESTGAFYEQYF.